These 30 T cell receptor beta chains came from one sample sequenced in a study of blood T cell repertoires in COVID-19. The method was immunoSEQ multiplex PCR; TCRdb's version includes in-frame clones alone and lacks a portion of them. Here the sample spans approximately 77,000 clones, roughly 85% being singletons. Source material: peripheral blood. These TCRs come from a man aged 25-45 years with acute or convalescent COVID-19.

The J gene is TRBJ2-1, the V gene TRBV2; D is unresolved. The V end was cut by 7 bases, the J end by 8 bases, with 18 bases between. From germline, CDR1 is SNHLY and CDR2 FYNNEI. The length of the CDR3 is 14 residues. CDR3 DNA: TGTGCCAGCAAACCGCCCCCATTCACGGATGAGCAGTTCTTC. Protein: CASKPPPFTDEQFF.

The chain links TRBV29-1 to TRBJ1-2, with 7 bases that match TRBD1. V dropped 2 bases and J dropped 6; count of bases not matched to a gene: 3. The CDR3 has 12 amino acids. Germline CDR1 is SQVTM and CDR2 is ANQGSEA. For the CDR3, the DNA is TGCAGCGTTGAAAGCCAGGGGGATGGCTACACCTTC. Its protein product is CSVESQGDGYTF.

The genes are TRBV27 and TRBJ1-2, with a possible D match to TRBD1 (6 bases). V shed 4 bases and J shed 8 bases, with 23 bases lying between them. Germline lookup yields CDR1 MNHEY and CDR2 SMNVEV (reference sequence). The CDR3 spans 16 residues. The CDR3 loop reads CASSSLRDNVSRGYTF. In nucleotides, the CDR3 is TGTGCCAGCAGTTCTCTCCGGGACAACGTCTCTAGAGGCTACACCTTC.

This clone is a singleton in its sample. CDR3 sequence (DNA): TGTGCCAGCAGCTACAGGGGCGCCCGGGCGGGCTCCTACAATGAGCAGTTCTTC. This translates into CASSYRGARAGSYNEQFF. The V call is TRBV3-1 (or the pseudogene TRBV3-2), the J call TRBJ2-1; 7 bases are shared with TRBD1. Germline V lookup: CDR1 LGHDT, CDR2 YNNKEL (reference sequence). The V segment lost 5 bases and the J segment 0 bases; nucleotides outside the gene matches: 13. CDR3 size: 18 residues.

This clone was counted between two and nine times. The chain is built from TRBV19 and TRBJ1-2; D is perhaps TRBD1 (5 bases). Germline loops: CDR1 LNHDA, CDR2 SQIVND (reference sequence). CDR3 length equals 13 residues. V lost 0 bases, J lost 7 bases, and 9 bases lay in between. The CDR3 sequence is CASSIEAGPGYTF. CDR3 coding DNA: TGTGCCAGTAGTATAGAAGCAGGGCCTGGCTACACCTTC.

This chain links TRBV6-2 or TRBV6-3 with TRBJ1-2, with 7 bases identical to TRBD1. The CDR3 loop spans 13 amino acids. V lost 5 bases to trimming and J lost 5 bases; unmatched junction nucleotides: 5. CDR1 is MNHEY and CDR2 is SVGEGT in the germline V gene. For the CDR3, the DNA is TGTGCCAGCAGTGACAGGGTCTGGTATGGCTACACCTTC. Translated, it gives CASSDRVWYGYTF.

The rearrangement joins TRBV18 to TRBJ1-2; possible D gene TRBD1, 6 bases. Germline V CDR1 and CDR2: KGHSH, LQKENI. V lost 2 bases and J 7 bases, leaving 8 bases between the germline ends. This CDR3 has 12 residues. The CDR3 reads CASSPGGSGYTF. The DNA for the CDR3 is TGTGCCAGCTCACCAGGGGGCTCTGGCTACACCTTC.

The chain uses TRBV21-1 and TRBJ2-7; the table's D call TRBD1 went unverified against the DNA. TRBV21-1 represents a pseudogene. The CDR3 contains 14 residues. CDR3: CASSSSRDIYEQYV. The CDR3 region has the DNA TGTGCCAGCAGCAGCTCGAGGGACATCTACGAGCAGTACGTC.

This clone is a singleton in its sample. The CDR3 coding sequence is TGTGCCAGCTCACCCGCGGGAGCCCCGGGAGCAGATACGCAGTATTTT. Protein: CASSPAGAPGADTQYF. The genes are TRBV18 and TRBJ2-3; 7 bases fit TRBD2. The CDR3 runs to 16 residues. Germline CDR1 and CDR2: KGHSH and LQKENI. With 3 bases clipped from V and 4 bases from J, the junction kept 10 bases outside the gene matches.

About this clone: The junction does not match germline at one end; this may be a read error. The genes are TRBV19 and TRBJ1-4, with D maybe TRBD1 (6 bases). CDR1 and CDR2 (germline): LNHDA, SQIVND (reference sequence). The CDR3 extends over 12 amino acids. This CDR3 reads CASSVDREKLFF. Here the CDR3 DNA reads TGTGCCAGTAGTGTAGACAGGGAAAAACTGTTTTTT.

The chain employs TRBV30 and TRBJ1-1; weak D call: TRBD1 (6 bases). Germline CDR1 reads GTSNPN; CDR2 reads SVGIG (reference sequence). This CDR3 is 13 amino acids long. V shed 3 bases and J shed 0 bases, with 8 bases lying between them. DNA of the CDR3: TGTGCCTGGAGCGGACAGTTGAACACTGAAGCTTTCTTT. It translates to CAWSGQLNTEAFF.

The CDR3 region has the DNA TGTGCCAGCAGCAATGAAATTGGACAGGCCCCGGATACGCAGTATTTT. This codes for CASSNEIGQAPDTQYF. This chain uses TRBV21-1 with TRBJ2-3; the D call TRBD1 from the table was never checked on the DNA. TRBV21-1 is a pseudogene segment. The CDR3 consists of 16 residues.

The chain employs TRBV18 and TRBJ1-1, with TRBD1 matching 10 bases. This CDR3 comprises 16 residues. J was trimmed by 0 bases and V by 6 bases; bases with no gene match: 7. Germline loops: CDR1 KGHSH, CDR2 LQKENI. The CDR3 DNA reads TGTGCCAGCTCCCGGGGACAGGGGAACATGAACACTGAAGCTTTCTTT. Amino acid sequence: CASSRGQGNMNTEAFF.

The CDR3 nucleotides read TGTGCCAGCTCGACAGGGGGGAATAGGTATAATTCACCCCTCCACTTT. Its protein product is CASSTGGNRYNSPLHF. This chain joins TRBV18 and TRBJ1-6; 9 bases are shared with TRBD1. CDR3 size: 16 residues. J was trimmed by 4 bases and V by 6 bases; bases with no gene match: 7. CDR1 KGHSH and CDR2 LQKENI come from the germline V gene.

The chain combines TRBV28 with TRBJ2-3; 7 positions agree with TRBD1. The CDR3 loop spans 15 amino acids. V was clipped by 6 bases and J by 1 base; unmatched bases: 7. CDR1 and CDR2 (germline): MDHEN, SYDVKM. CDR3 residues: CASSSGGVGTDTQYF. The CDR3 region has the DNA TGTGCCAGCAGCTCAGGGGGAGTGGGCACAGATACGCAGTATTTT.

The chain uses TRBV7-8 and TRBJ1-2; D remains ambiguous. The germline V gene encodes CDR1 SGHVS and CDR2 FQNEAQ. The CDR3 covers 14 residues. V shed 5 bases and J shed 5 bases, with 15 bases lying between them. CDR3 nucleotides: TGTGCCAGCAGCCCCTCGTCCCGAGGGTATGGCTACACCTTC. Translated, it gives CASSPSSRGYGYTF.

The chain couples TRBV19 to TRBJ1-5, with 10 bases identical to TRBD1. The CDR3 is 19 amino acids. Trimming at V came to 3 bases and at J to 4 bases, leaving 15 bases not matched to a gene. Germline V gene sequence: CDR1 LNHDA, CDR2 SQIVND (reference sequence). The CDR3 region is CASSIYHSTGGRINQPQHF. The CDR3, as DNA: TGTGCCAGTAGTATCTACCATTCGACAGGGGGCAGGATAAATCAGCCCCAGCATTTT.

The chain is built from TRBV10-3 and TRBJ1-6, with D tentatively TRBD1 (5 bases). V gave up 3 bases and J gave up 10 bases, with 10 bases separating them. Germline-derived CDR1 and CDR2 are ENHRY and SYGVKD. The CDR3 runs to 13 residues. Here the CDR3 DNA reads TGTGCCATCAGTGACAGGGAATCGTCACCCCTCCACTTT. This translates into CAISDRESSPLHF.

The rearrangement joins TRBV7-2 to TRBJ2-2; TRBD1 agrees at 8 bases. CDR1 is SGHTA and CDR2 is FQGNSA in the germline V gene. The V segment lost 2 bases and the J segment 2 bases; nucleotides outside the gene matches: 7. The CDR3 runs to 17 residues. CDR3 sequence (DNA): TGTGCCAGCAGCTTATGGGGGACAGGATTTAACACCGGGGAGCTGTTTTTT. It translates to CASSLWGTGFNTGELFF.

This chain connects TRBV5-4 to TRBJ2-1; 7 bases fit TRBD1. CDR1 and CDR2 (germline): SGHNT, YYREEE (reference sequence). The V segment lost 4 bases and the J segment 0 bases; nucleotides outside the gene matches: 4. CDR3 length: 15 amino acids. In nucleotides, the CDR3 is TGTGCCAGCAGCAGAGGACAGGTCTCCTACAATGAGCAGTTCTTC. The encoded protein is CASSRGQVSYNEQFF. Combining the CDR3 with reference TRBV5-4 and TRBJ2-1 gives the whole variable domain ETGVTQSPTHLIKTRGQQVTLRCSSQSGHNTVSWYQQALGQGPQFIFQYYREEENGRGNFPPRFSGLQFPNYSSELNVNALELDDSALYLCASSRGQVSYNEQFFGPGTRLTVL.

The rearrangement links TRBV10-3 to TRBJ1-2, with 7 bases fitting TRBD1. This CDR3 has 13 amino acids. Germline lookup yields CDR1 ENHRY and CDR2 SYGVKD. V was pared by 5 bases and J by 7 bases, with 7 bases of the junction left unmatched. The CDR3 bases are TGTGCCATCAGTTTCGAAGGGGGCAGTGGCTACACCTTC. Protein: CAISFEGGSGYTF.

The chain couples TRBV30 to TRBJ1-4; TRBD1 agrees at 7 bases. The J segment lost 3 bases and the V segment lost 1 base, leaving 5 bases of the junction unmatched. Germline V lookup: CDR1 GTSNPN, CDR2 SVGIG (reference sequence). The length of the CDR3 is 15 residues. The CDR3 spells CAWSAPGGSNEKLFF. Written as DNA, the CDR3 is TGTGCCTGGAGTGCTCCAGGGGGTTCTAATGAAAAACTGTTTTTT.

This clone was detected only a few times. DNA of the CDR3: TGTGCCAGCAGCTTGGAGCTCTATAATTCACCCCTCCACTTT. Translating gives CASSLELYNSPLHF. The V call is TRBV7-9, the J call TRBJ1-6; D uncertain. Germline CDR1 reads SEHNR; CDR2 reads FQNEAQ (reference sequence). V lost 3 bases and J lost 3, with 6 bases in between. The CDR3 sequence is 14 residues long.

The chain has TRBV5-5 and TRBJ1-2; 9 bases map to TRBD1. CDR1 is SGHKS and CDR2 is YYEKEE in the germline V gene (reference sequence). The CDR3 loop spans 15 amino acids. V gave up 0 bases and J gave up 5 bases; unmatched junction bases: 5. CDR3 loop: CASSLGGQGLYGYTF. DNA of the CDR3: TGTGCCAGCAGCTTGGGGGGACAGGGTTTATATGGCTACACCTTC.

This clone was recorded a few times. The chain couples TRBV4-1 to TRBJ1-2; the D gene is possibly TRBD1 (5 bases). The length of the CDR3 is 14 residues. CDR1 is MGHRA, CDR2 YSYEKL, per germline. Trimming took 2 bases from V and 10 from J, leaving 17 bases between them. CDR3 sequence: CASSQPGLPVVYTF. CDR3 DNA sequence: TGCGCCAGCAGCCAACCGGGACTCCCGGTAGTCTACACCTTC.

The V gene is TRBV5-5, the J gene TRBJ2-1; no clear D. Germline V gene lookup returns CDR1 SGHKS and CDR2 YYEKEE (reference sequence). The CDR3 length is 14 residues. V lost 2 bases and J lost 4, with 10 bases in between. This CDR3 is CASSFATTYNEQFF. The CDR3 coding sequence is TGTGCCAGCAGCTTCGCTACGACTTACAATGAGCAGTTCTTC.

The genes are TRBV7-2 and TRBJ1-2; the D is unclear. V lost 5 bases, J lost 5 bases, and 15 bases lay in between. Germline-derived CDR1 and CDR2 are SGHTA and FQGNSA. The CDR3 consists of 14 residues. The CDR3 DNA reads TGTGCCAGCAGCAAGGGTTTTTCGGGGTATGGCTACACCTTC. Its protein product is CASSKGFSGYGYTF. The whole variable domain, remainder taken from reference TRBV7-2 and TRBJ1-2, is GAGVSQSPSNKVTEKGKDVELRCDPISGHTALYWYRQSLGQGLEFLIYFQGNSAPDKSGLPSDRFSAERTGGSVSTLTIQRTQQEDSAVYLCASSKGFSGYGYTFGSGTRLTVV.

The rearrangement uses TRBV2 and TRBJ2-5, with 7 positions matching TRBD2. V gave up 1 base and J gave up 5 bases; unmatched junction bases: 1. This CDR3 has 13 residues. Per germline, CDR1 SNHLY and CDR2 FYNNEI. The CDR3 sequence is CASSEGLAETQYF. CDR3 nucleotides: TGTGCCAGCAGTGAAGGACTAGCTGAGACCCAGTACTTC.

This sequence joins TRBV27 and TRBJ1-1; 9 positions agree with TRBD1. Germline V gene sequence: CDR1 MNHEY, CDR2 SMNVEV (reference sequence). The V segment lost 6 bases and the J segment 3 bases; nucleotides outside the gene matches: 5. The CDR3 consists of 14 residues. CDR3 coding DNA: TGTGCCAGCAGACCAACAGGGGGCTACACTGAAGCTTTCTTT. It yields the protein CASRPTGGYTEAFF.

This clone is a singleton in its sample. The chain is built from TRBV6-2 or TRBV6-3 and TRBJ2-2, with 7 bases matching TRBD2. Germline V CDR1 and CDR2: MNHEY, SVGEGT. The CDR3 loop spans 18 amino acids. V trimming: 4 bases; J trimming: 1 base; junction bases outside the gene matches: 12. CDR3 region: CASSSDLLASWNTGELFF. The DNA of the CDR3 is TGTGCCAGCAGTTCCGATTTACTAGCGTCGTGGAACACCGGGGAGCTGTTTTTT.